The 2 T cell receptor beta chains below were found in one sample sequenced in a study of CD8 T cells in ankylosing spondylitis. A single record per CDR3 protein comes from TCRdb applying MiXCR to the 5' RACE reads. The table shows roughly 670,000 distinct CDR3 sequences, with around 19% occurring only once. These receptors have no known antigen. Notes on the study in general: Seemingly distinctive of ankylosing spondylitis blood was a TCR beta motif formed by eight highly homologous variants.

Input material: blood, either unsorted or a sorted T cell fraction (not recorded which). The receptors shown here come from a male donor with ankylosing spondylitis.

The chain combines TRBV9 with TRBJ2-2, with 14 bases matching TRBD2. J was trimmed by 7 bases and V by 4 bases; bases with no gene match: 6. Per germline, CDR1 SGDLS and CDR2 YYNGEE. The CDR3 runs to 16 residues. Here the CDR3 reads CASSPTSGRAVGELFF. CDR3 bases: TGTGCCAGCAGCCCGACTAGCGGGAGGGCCGTCGGGGAGCTGTTTTTT. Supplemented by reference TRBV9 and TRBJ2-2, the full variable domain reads DSGVTQTPKHLITATGQRVTLRCSPRSGDLSVYWYQQSLDQGLQFLIQYYNGEERAKGNILERFSAQQFPDLHSELNLSSLELGDSALYFCASSPTSGRAVGELFFGEGSRLTVL.

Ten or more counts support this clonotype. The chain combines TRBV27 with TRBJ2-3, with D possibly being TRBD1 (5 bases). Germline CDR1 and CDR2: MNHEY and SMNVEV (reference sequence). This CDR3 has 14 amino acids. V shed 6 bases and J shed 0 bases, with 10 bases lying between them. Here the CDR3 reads CASSLGASTDTQYF. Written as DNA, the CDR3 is TGTGCCAGCAGCTTAGGGGCTAGCACAGATACGCAGTATTTT.